This T cell receptor (beta chain) was recorded in a study of CD8+CD57+ T cells in acquired aplastic anemia. Study background: An average of roughly 2.9 ug of DNA was obtained from sorted CD4+ and CD8+ cells.

The germline CDR1 and CDR2 sequences are WNHNN and SYGVQD (reference sequence). This CDR3 has 14 residues. V shed 9 bases, J shed 2 bases, and the junction held 7 bases outside the gene matches. The template for TCR beta VDJ and CDR3 sequence profiling was genomic DNA. Each CDR3 protein gets one entry after TCRdb re-called the reads with MiXCR. The data show roughly 40,000 distinct CDR3 sequences, with approximately 71% seen just once and 20% to 30% held by the top ten. The sample consisted of sorted CD4+, CD8+, or CD8+CD57+ T cells (not recorded which) from PBMCs. The sequence was collected from a human donor in good health, serving as a control. V is TRBV10-1 and J is TRBJ1-5; 7 positions match TRBD1. CDR3 region: CARSTGPRNQPQHF. CDR3 sequence (DNA): TGCGCCAGATCGACAGGGCCGCGCAATCAGCCCCAGCATTTT.